The 3 T cell receptor beta chains listed next were all sequenced from one sample in a study of identifying expanded T cells in peripheral blood (dated 2019 in TCRdb). Libraries were constructed by the immunoSEQ multiplex PCR assay. In its TCRdb copy, this immuneACCESS table keeps in-frame sequences only and misses some clones. Where compared with another copy, unresolved V genes explain less than half of these, and the others have no known cause. Recorded for this sample are about 86,000 clones; roughly 84% of them occurred a single time. Together, the top ten hold 3.5% to 5% of the sample. Specimen: blood. The receptors originated from a person between 18 and 75 years old in good health.

This clone was seen just once. The rearrangement joins TRBV9 to TRBJ1-4; TRBD1 is a possible D gene (5 bases). Germline lookup yields CDR1 SGDLS and CDR2 YYNGEE. V gave up 4 bases and J gave up 4 bases, with 14 bases separating them. This CDR3 comprises 15 residues. For the CDR3, the DNA is TGTGCCAGCAGCATTTCCCGGGGCCTTAATGAAAAACTGTTTTTT. It yields the protein CASSISRGLNEKLFF.

CDR3 region: CASSIDTGQGADTF. The CDR3 DNA is TGTGCCAGTAGTATCGATACAGGACAGGGGGCAGACACCTTC. This sequence joins TRBV19 and TRBJ1-2; 11 bases align to TRBD1. The CDR3 length is 14 residues. Germline values: CDR1 LNHDA, CDR2 SQIVND (reference sequence). Losses at the gene ends were 3 bases for V and 12 bases for J; bases not matched to a gene: 9.

This clone was detected once. The gene calls are TRBV19 and TRBJ2-1, with D possibly matching TRBD1 (6 bases). Per germline, CDR1 LNHDA and CDR2 SQIVND (reference sequence). The CDR3 totals 16 residues. Trimming cost V 5 bases and J 3 bases, with 17 bases left between them. The DNA of the CDR3 is TGTGCCAGTAGTGTTACAGGGTTGCGAGTCTACAATGAGCAGTTCTTC. Its protein is CASSVTGLRVYNEQFF.